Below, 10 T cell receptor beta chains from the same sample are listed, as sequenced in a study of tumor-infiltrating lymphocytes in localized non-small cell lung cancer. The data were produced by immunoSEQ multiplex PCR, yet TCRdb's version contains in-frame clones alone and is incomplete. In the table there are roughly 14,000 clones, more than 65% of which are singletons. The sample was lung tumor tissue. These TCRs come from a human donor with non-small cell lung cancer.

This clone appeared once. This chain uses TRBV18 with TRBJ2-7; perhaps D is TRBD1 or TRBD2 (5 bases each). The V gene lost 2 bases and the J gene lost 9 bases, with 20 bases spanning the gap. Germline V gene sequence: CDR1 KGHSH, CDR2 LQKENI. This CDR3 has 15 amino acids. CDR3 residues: CASSPGDRGFGGQYF. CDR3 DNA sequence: TGTGCCAGCTCACCAGGGGACCGGGGATTCGGTGGGCAGTACTTC. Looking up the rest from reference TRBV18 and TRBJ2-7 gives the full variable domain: NAGVMQNPRHLVRRRGQEARLRCSPMKGHSHVYWYRQLPEEGLKFMVYLQKENIIDESGMPKERFSAEFPKEGPSILRIQQVVRGDSAAYFCASSPGDRGFGGQYFGPGTRLTVT.

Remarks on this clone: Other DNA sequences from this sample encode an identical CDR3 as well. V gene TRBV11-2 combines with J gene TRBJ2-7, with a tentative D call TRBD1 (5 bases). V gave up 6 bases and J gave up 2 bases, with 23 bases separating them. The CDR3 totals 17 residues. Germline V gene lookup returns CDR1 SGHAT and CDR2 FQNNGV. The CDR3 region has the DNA TGTGCCAGCAGACTCAGCTTCCCACCAGGGCAGGCCTACGAGCAGTACTTC. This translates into CASRLSFPPGQAYEQYF.

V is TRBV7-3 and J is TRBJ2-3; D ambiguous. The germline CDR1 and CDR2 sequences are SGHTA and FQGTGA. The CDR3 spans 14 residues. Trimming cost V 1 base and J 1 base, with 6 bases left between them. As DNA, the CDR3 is TGTGCCAGCAGCTTAAACAGCCGCACAGATACGCAGTATTTT. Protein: CASSLNSRTDTQYF.

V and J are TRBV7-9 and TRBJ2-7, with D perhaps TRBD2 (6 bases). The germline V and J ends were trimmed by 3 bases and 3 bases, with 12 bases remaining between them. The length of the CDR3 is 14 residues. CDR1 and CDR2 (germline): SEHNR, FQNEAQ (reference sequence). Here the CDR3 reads CASSLGGTVYEQYF. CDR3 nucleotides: TGTGCCAGCAGCTTGGGCGGGACGGTCTACGAGCAGTACTTC.

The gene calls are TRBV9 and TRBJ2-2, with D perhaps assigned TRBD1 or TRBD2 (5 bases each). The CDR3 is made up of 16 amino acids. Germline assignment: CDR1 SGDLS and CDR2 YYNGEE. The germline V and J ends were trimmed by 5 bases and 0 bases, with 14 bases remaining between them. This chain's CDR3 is CASSKGSNANTGELFF. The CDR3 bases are TGTGCCAGCAGTAAGGGGAGTAACGCGAACACCGGGGAGCTGTTTTTT. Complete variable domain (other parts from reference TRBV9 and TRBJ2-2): DSGVTQTPKHLITATGQRVTLRCSPRSGDLSVYWYQQSLDQGLQFLIQYYNGEERAKGNILERFSAQQFPDLHSELNLSSLELGDSALYFCASSKGSNANTGELFFGEGSRLTVL.

The CDR3 loop reads CAWSVLKASGYTGELFF. CDR3 in DNA: TGTGCCTGGAGTGTACTGAAGGCTAGCGGCTACACCGGGGAGCTGTTTTTT. This chain uses TRBV30 with TRBJ2-2; 7 nucleotides match TRBD2. Looked up from germline, CDR1 is GTSNPN and CDR2 is SVGIG (reference sequence). V lost 0 bases to trimming and J lost 3 bases; unmatched junction nucleotides: 10. CDR3 length: 17 amino acids.

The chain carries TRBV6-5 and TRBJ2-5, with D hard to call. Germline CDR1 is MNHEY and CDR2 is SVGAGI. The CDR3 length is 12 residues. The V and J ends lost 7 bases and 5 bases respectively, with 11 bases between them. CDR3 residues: CASTRPGETQYF. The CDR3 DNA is TGTGCCAGCACCCGTCCCGGGGAGACCCAGTACTTC.

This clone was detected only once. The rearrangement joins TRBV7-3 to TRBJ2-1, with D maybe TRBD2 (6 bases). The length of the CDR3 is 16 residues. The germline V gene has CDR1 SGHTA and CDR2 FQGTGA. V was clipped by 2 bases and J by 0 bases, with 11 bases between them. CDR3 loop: CASSLAGTGSYNEQFF. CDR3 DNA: TGTGCCAGCAGCTTAGCCGGGACTGGCTCCTACAATGAGCAGTTCTTC.

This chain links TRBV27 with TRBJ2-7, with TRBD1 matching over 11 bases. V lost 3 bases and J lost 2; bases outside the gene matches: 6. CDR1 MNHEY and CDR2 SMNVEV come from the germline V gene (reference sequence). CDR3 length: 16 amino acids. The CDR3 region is CASSFSGTGGTYEQYF. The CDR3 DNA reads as TGTGCCAGCAGTTTCAGCGGGACAGGGGGTACCTACGAGCAGTACTTC.

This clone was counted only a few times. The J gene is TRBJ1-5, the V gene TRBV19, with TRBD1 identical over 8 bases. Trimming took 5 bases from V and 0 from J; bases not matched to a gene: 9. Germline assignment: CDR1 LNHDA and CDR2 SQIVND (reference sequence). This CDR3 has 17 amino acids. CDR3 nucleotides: TGTGCCAGTAGTCCCCCGGGACAGGCCCATAGCAATCAGCCCCAGCATTTT. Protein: CASSPPGQAHSNQPQHF.